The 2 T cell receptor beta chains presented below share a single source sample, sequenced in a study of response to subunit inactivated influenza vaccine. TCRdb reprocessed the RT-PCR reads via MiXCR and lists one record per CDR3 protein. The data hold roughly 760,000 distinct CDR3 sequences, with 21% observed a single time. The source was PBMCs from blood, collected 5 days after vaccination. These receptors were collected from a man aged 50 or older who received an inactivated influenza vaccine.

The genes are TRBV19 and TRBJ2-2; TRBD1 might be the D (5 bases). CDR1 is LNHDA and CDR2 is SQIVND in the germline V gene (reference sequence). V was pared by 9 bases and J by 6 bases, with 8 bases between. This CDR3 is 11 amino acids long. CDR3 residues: CASRVAGELFF. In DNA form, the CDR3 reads TGTGCCAGCAGGGTTGCCGGGGAGCTGTTTTTT.

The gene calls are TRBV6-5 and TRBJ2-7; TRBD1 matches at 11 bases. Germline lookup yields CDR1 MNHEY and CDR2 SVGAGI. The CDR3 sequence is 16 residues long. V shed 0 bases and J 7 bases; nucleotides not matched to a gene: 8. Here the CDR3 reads CASSYSRTGGLREQYF. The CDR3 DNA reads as TGTGCCAGCAGTTACTCCAGGACAGGGGGCCTTCGGGAGCAGTACTTC.